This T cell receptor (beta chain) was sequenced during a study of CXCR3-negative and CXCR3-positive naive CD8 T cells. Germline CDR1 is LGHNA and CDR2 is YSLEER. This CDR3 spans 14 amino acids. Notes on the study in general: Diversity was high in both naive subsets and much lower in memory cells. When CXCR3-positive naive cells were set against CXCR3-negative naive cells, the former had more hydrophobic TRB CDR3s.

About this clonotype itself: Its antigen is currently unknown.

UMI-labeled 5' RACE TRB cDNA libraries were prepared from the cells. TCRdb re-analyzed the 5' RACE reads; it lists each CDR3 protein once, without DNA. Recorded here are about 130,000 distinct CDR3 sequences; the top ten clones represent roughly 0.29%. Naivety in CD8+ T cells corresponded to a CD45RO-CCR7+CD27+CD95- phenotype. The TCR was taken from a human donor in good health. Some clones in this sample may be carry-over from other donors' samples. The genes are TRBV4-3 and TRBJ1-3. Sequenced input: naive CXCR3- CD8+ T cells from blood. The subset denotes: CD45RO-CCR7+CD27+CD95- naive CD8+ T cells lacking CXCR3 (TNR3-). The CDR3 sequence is CASSQDSAQDTIYF.